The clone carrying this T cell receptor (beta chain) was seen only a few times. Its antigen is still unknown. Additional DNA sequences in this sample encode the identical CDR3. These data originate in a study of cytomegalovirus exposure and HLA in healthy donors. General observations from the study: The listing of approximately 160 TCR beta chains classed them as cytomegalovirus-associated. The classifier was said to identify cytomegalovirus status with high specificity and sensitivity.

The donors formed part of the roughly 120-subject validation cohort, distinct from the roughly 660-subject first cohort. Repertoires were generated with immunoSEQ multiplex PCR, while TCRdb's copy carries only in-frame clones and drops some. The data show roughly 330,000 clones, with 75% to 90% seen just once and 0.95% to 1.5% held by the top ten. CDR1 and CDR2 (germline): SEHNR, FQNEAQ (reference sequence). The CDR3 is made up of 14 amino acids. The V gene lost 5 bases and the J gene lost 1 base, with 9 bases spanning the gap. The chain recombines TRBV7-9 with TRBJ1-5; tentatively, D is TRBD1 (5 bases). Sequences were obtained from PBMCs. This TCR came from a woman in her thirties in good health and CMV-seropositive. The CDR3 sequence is CASSLGTSNQPQHF. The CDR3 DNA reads TGTGCCAGCAGCCTTGGGACCAGCAATCAGCCCCAGCATTTT.